This T cell receptor (beta chain) was obtained from a study of OX40 agonist ivuxolimab in advanced cancers. The wider study: Ivuxolimab was administered intravenously to patients at 0.01 to 10 mg/kg every 2 weeks.

CDR3 length: 15 residues. The V gene's germline CDR1 is SNHLY and CDR2 FYNNEI. V was clipped by 6 bases and J by 7 bases; unmatched bases: 6. On this clone itself: Its antigen is not known.

Overall study results and limits: Some of the nonresponding patients also showed low levels of normalized T-cell clonal expansion.

Profiling relied on immunoSEQ multiplex PCR, and the TCRdb table lists in-frame clones only, not all of them. Of about 75,000 clones in the sample, roughly nine tenths are singletons; the top ten hold roughly 0.37%. The sample in question was CD4+ or CD8+ T cells sorted from blood, obtained in a trial of the OX40 agonist ivuxolimab. The gene calls are TRBV2 and TRBJ2-2; 12 bases line up with TRBD2. This TCR came from an adult with an advanced solid tumor such as melanoma, head and neck, liver or kidney cancer. The CDR3 protein is CASRATSGGGGELFF. The CDR3 DNA sequence: TGTGCCAGCAGGGCGACTAGCGGGGGAGGCGGGGAGCTGTTTTTT.